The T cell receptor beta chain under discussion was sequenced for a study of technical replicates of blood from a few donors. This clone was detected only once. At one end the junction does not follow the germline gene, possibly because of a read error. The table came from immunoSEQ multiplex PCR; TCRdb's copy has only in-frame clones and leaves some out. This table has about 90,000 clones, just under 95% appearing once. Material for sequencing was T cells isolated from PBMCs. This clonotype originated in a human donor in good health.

CDR3 DNA sequence: TGTGCCAGCTGCGTCGACTCCTGCAATGAGCAGTTCTTC. Translating gives CASCVDSCNEQFF. The rearrangement uses TRBV6-6 and TRBJ2-1; D is ambiguous. Germline CDR1 and CDR2: MNHNY and SVGAGI (reference sequence). CDR3 size: 13 residues.